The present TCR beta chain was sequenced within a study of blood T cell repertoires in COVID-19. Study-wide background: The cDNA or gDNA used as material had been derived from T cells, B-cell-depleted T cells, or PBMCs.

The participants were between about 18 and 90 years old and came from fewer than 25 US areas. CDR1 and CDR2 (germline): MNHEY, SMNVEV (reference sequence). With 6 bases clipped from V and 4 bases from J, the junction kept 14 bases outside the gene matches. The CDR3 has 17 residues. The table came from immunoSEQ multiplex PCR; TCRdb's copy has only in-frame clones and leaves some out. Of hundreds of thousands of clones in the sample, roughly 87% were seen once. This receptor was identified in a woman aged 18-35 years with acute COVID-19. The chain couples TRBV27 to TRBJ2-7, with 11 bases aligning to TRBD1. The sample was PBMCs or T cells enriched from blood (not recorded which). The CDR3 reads CASSQKPAGQGGYEQYF. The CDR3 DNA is TGTGCCAGCAGCCAGAAACCCGCGGGACAGGGGGGTTACGAGCAGTACTTC.